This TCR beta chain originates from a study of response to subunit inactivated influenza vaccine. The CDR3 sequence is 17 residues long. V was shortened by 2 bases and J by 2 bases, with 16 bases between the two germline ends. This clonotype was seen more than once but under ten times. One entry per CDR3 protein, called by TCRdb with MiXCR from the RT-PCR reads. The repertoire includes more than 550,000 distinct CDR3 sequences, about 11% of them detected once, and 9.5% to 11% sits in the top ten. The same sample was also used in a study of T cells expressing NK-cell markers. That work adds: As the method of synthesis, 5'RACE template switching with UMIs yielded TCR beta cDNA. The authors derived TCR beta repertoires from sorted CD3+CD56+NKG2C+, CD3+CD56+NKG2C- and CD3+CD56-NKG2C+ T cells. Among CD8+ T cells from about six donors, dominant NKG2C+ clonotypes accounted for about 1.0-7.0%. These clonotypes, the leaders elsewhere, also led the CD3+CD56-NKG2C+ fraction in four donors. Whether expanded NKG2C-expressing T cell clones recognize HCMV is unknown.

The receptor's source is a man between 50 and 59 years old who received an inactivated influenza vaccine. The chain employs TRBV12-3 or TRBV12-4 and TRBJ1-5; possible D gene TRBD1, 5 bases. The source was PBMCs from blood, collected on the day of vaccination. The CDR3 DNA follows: TGTGCCAGCAGTTTACCCAATTCGGGGCTAGGCAATCAGCCCCAGCATTTT. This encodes CASSLPNSGLGNQPQHF.